This T cell receptor beta chain was observed in a study of blood T cell repertoires in COVID-19 (TCRdb year 2020). Regarding the study in general: The collaborator samples originated in the United States, Italy and Spain and spanned the acute and convalescent phases of COVID-19. Where available, HLA class I and class II types were obtained from metadata supplied by the sample provider rather than from assay-based typing. The dataset comprised deeply sampled blood TCRbeta repertoires from subjects exposed to, actively infected with, or recovered from COVID-19. Sample metadata almost always included a de-identified subject ID, COVID-19 status, age in years and sex. The repertoires were made available in a free public database intended to serve as a resource for research on the immune response to SARS-CoV-2. Samples were obtained from the ongoing ImmuneRACE study (first 160 participants) and from approximately 1,200 subjects provided by 6 global collaborators. The prospective study material was composed of cDNA or gDNA derived from T cells, B-cell-depleted T cells, or PBMCs.

Concerning this clone: No antigen is known for it. It has no much larger one-base neighbor in the sample; base qualities were not kept.

TCRbeta CDR3 regions were amplified from genomic DNA using the immunoSEQ Assay, a bias-controlled multiplex PCR. As for how the authors treated the data: Nucleated cell counts per sample were estimated from amplification of reference gene primers within the assay. Sequence reads were collapsed and filtered to measure the absolute abundance of every unique TCRbeta CDR3 rearrangement. For each sample, productive Simpson clonality was calculated as the square root of Simpson's diversity index over productive rearrangements. TCRdb mirrors the immuneACCESS table, restricted to in-frame sequences. Some clones are absent from its copies; in checked studies, under half trace to an unresolved V gene, and the reason for the others is unknown. From that table come the V and J calls and clone size; the DNA was used to work out D and trimming. The sample contains 140,000 or so clones, roughly four fifths of them found a single time. The top ten clonotypes cover around 8.6% of the sample.

Here is what the overall study found, with its caveats: The amount of clinical and demographic metadata varied by source and participant and was provided uncurated.

Whole blood was collected in K2EDTA tubes by collaborating institutions according to the institutions' own protocols. For TCRbeta analysis, collaborators shipped samples in one of three forms: frozen whole blood, isolated PBMCs, or DNA extracted from either of those sample types. V lost 0 bases and J lost 12 bases, and the count of bases not matched to a germline gene is 7. The CDR3, cysteine through phenylalanine, is 15 amino acids long. Just the 45-base CDR3 DNA is kept, in frame starting at base 1. According to the germline V gene, CDR1 reads SGHDN and CDR2 reads FVKESK. This clonotype originated in a human donor in a cohort sampled during active COVID-19. Material: peripheral blood. In this chain, TRBV14 is recombined with TRBJ2-1; 11 bases in the junction line up with TRBD1. The CDR3 reads CASSQDLRGTGGQFF. In nucleotide form, the sequence is TGTGCCAGCAGCCAAGACCTTAGGGGGACAGGGGGGCAGTTCTTC.